The T cell receptor (beta chain) described here comes from a study of T cell responses to AZD1222 COVID-19 vaccine. Study-wide results and limits: Baseline serostatus was positive in only a handful of AZD1222 recipients. Mapped onto spike, vaccine-associated CD4 TCRs spanned it and were dominant at 160-218 and 743-854. Per reports, nearly half of all spike-specific TCRs target regions that are unmutated in variants.

V lost 5 bases to trimming and J lost 8 bases; unmatched junction nucleotides: 13. The germline gives CDR1 SEHNR, CDR2 FQNEAQ (reference sequence). This CDR3 contains 15 residues. With respect to this clone: Its target is unknown.

Sequencing was performed with immunoSEQ multiplex PCR; in TCRdb, only in-frame clones are kept and a portion is missing. The sample has about 64,000 clones; about nine tenths are singletons. This chain links TRBV7-9 with TRBJ1-2, with 8 nucleotides matching TRBD1. The sample here was peripheral blood, taken 28 days after the second dose of the MenACWY control vaccine. The receptor was derived from an adult who received the MenACWY meningococcal vaccine as a control. The CDR3 sequence: CASSPQVGQGAGYTF. The CDR3 nucleotides are TGTGCCAGCAGCCCTCAGGTCGGACAGGGAGCGGGCTACACCTTC.